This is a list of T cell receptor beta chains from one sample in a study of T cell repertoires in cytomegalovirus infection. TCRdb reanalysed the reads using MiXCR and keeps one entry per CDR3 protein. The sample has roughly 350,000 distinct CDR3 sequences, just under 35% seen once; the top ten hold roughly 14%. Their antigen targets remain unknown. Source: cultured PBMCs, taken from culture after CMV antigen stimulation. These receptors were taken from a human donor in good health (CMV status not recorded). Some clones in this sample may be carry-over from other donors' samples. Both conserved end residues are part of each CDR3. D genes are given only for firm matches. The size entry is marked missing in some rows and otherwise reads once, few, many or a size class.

CDR3 protein: CASSQGALTEAFF; CDR3 DNA: TGTGCCAGCAGCCAGGGCGCGTTAACTGAAGCTTTCTTT; V gene: TRBV6-2/TRBV6-3; clone size: -; D gene: -; J gene: TRBJ1-1
CDR3 protein: CASRKEVGTEAFF; CDR3 DNA: TGTGCCAGCAGGAAGGAAGTGGGCACTGAAGCTTTCTTT; V gene: TRBV7-8; clone size: -; D gene: -; J gene: TRBJ1-1
CDR3 protein: CASSLGQTNYGYTF; CDR3 DNA: TGTGCCAGCAGTCTGGGACAGACTAACTATGGCTACACCTTC; V gene: TRBV6-4; clone size: few; D gene: TRBD1; J gene: TRBJ1-2
CDR3 protein: CASSLSRRQGGSTGELFF; CDR3 DNA: TGTGCCAGCAGCTTAAGTCGCCGTCAGGGTGGGTCCACCGGGGAGCTGTTTTTT; V gene: TRBV7-3; clone size: -; D gene: -; J gene: TRBJ2-2
CDR3 protein: CASSSPQVTEAFF; CDR3 DNA: TGTGCCAGCAGCAGCCCCCAGGTCACTGAAGCTTTCTTT; V gene: TRBV5-4; clone size: -; D gene: -; J gene: TRBJ1-1
CDR3 protein: CASSADIIGSYEQYF; CDR3 DNA: TGTGCCAGCAGTGCGGATATAATCGGATCCTACGAGCAGTACTTC; V gene: TRBV28; clone size: -; D gene: -; J gene: TRBJ2-7
CDR3 protein: CASSFGQKNSPLHF; CDR3 DNA: TGTGCCAGCAGTTTTGGACAGAAGAATTCACCCCTCCACTTT; V gene: TRBV12-3/TRBV12-4; clone size: few; D gene: -; J gene: TRBJ1-6
CDR3 protein: CASSEVAANTGELFF; CDR3 DNA: TGTGCCAGCAGTGAAGTGGCAGCGAACACCGGGGAGCTGTTTTTT; V gene: TRBV2; clone size: -; D gene: -; J gene: TRBJ2-2
CDR3 protein: CASSFSQIAETQYF; CDR3 DNA: TGTGCCAGCAGTTTTTCCCAAATTGCAGAGACCCAGTACTTC; V gene: TRBV12-3/TRBV12-4; clone size: few; D gene: -; J gene: TRBJ2-5
CDR3 protein: CASSLVGTATNEKLFF; CDR3 DNA: TGTGCCAGCAGCTTAGTAGGGACAGCAACTAATGAAAAACTGTTTTTT; V gene: TRBV7-2; clone size: many; D gene: TRBD1; J gene: TRBJ1-4